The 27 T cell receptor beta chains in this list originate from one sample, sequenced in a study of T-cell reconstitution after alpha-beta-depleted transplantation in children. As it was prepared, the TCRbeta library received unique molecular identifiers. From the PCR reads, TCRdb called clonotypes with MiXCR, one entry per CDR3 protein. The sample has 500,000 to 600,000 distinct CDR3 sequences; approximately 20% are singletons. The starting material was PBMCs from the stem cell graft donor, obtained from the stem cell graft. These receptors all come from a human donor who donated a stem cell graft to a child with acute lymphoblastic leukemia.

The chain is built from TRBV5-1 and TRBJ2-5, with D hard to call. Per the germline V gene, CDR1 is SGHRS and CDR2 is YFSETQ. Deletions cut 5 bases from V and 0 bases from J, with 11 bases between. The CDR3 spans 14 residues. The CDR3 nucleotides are TGCGCCAGCAGGGAACAGCAGTACCAAGAGACCCAGTACTTC. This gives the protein CASREQQYQETQYF.

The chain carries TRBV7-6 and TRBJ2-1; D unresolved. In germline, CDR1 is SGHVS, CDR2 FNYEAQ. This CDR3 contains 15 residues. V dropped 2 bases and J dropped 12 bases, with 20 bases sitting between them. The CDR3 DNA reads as TGTGCCAGCAGCTTAAGTTTGGGGTCTCCGGACGGGCAGTTCTTC. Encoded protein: CASSLSLGSPDGQFF.

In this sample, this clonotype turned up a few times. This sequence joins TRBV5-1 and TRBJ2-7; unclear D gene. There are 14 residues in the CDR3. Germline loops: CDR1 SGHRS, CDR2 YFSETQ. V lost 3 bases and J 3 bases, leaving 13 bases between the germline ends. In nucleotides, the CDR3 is TGCGCCAGCAGCTCCGGGCCAACAATCTACGAGCAGTACTTC. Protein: CASSSGPTIYEQYF.

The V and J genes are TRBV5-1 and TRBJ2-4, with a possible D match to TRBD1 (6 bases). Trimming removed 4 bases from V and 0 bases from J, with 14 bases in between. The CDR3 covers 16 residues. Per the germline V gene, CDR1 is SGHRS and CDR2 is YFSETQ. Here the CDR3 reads CASSLTPQGAKNIQYF. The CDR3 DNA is TGCGCCAGCAGCCTGACCCCACAGGGAGCCAAAAACATTCAGTACTTC. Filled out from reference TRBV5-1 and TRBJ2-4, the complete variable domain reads KAGVTQTPRYLIKTRGQQVTLSCSPISGHRSVSWYQQTPGQGLQFLFEYFSETQRNKGNFPGRFSGRQFSNSRSEMNVSTLELGDSALYLCASSLTPQGAKNIQYFGAGTRLSVL.

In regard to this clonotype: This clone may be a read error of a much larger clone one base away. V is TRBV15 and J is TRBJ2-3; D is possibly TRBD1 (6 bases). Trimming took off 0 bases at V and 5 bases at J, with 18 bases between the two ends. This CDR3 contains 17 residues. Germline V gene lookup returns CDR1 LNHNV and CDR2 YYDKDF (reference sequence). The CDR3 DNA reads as TGTGCCACCAGCAGAGATGGAGCCGGGACATGGCTAGATACGCAGTATTTT. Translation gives CATSRDGAGTWLDTQYF.

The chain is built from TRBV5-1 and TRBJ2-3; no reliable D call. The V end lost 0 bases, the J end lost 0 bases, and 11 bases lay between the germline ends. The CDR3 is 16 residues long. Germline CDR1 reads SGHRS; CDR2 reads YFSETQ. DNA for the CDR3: TGCGCCAGCAGCTTGGGGCCGGCTACTAGCACAGATACGCAGTATTTT. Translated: CASSLGPATSTDTQYF.

The CDR3 DNA is TGTGCCAGCAGTGAATATATGGGGGAGAACACTGAAGCTTTCTTT. Encoded protein: CASSEYMGENTEAFF. V is TRBV25-1 and J is TRBJ1-1; possibly TRBD1 for D (5 bases). Germline V gives CDR1 MGHDK, CDR2 SYGVNS. The V and J ends lost 0 bases and 1 base respectively, with 9 bases between them. CDR3 length equals 15 residues.

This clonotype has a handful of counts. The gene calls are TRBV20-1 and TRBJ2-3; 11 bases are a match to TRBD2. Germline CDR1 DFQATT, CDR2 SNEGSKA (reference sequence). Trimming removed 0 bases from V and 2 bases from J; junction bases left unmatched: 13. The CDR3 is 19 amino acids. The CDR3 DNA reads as TGCAGTGCTAGAGATTTTCTTAGCGGGGGGGCATGGGTCACAGATACGCAGTATTTT. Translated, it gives CSARDFLSGGAWVTDTQYF.

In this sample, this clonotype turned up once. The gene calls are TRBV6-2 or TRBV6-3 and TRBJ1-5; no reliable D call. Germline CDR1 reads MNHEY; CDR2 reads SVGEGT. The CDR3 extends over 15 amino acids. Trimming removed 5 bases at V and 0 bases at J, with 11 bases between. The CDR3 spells CASSRSTDSNQPQHF. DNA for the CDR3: TGTGCCAGCAGTCGCTCGACCGATAGCAATCAGCCCCAGCATTTT.

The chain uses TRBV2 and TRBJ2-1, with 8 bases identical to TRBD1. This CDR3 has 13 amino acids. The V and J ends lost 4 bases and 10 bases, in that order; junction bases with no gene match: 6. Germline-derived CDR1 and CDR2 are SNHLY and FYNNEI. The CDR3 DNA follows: TGTGCCAGCAGTGGACCCGGACAGGGAGAGCAGTTCTTC. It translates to CASSGPGQGEQFF. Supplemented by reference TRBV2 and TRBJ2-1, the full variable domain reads EPEVTQTPSHQVTQMGQEVILRCVPISNHLYFYWYRQILGQKVEFLVSFYNNEISEKSEIFDDQFSVERPDGSNFTLKIRSTKLEDSAMYFCASSGPGQGEQFFGPGTRLTVL.

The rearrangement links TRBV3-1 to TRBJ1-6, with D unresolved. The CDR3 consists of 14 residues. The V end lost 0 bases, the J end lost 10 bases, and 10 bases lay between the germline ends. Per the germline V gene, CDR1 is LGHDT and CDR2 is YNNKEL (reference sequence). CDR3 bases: TGTGCCAGCAGCCAAGACACGGTTAGCTCACCCCTCCACTTT. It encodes CASSQDTVSSPLHF.

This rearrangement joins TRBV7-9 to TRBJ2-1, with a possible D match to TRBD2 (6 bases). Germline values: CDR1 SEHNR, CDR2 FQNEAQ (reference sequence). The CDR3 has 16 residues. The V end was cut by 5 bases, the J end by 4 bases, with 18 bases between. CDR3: CASSPVSGAPYNEQFF. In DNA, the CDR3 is TGTGCCAGCAGCCCCGTTAGCGGAGCCCCTTACAATGAGCAGTTCTTC.

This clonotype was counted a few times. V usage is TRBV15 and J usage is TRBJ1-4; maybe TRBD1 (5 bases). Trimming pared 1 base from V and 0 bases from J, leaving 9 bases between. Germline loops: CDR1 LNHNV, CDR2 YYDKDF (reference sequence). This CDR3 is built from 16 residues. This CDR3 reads CATSRVIGATNEKLFF. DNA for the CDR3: TGTGCCACCAGCAGAGTAATAGGGGCAACTAATGAAAAACTGTTTTTT.

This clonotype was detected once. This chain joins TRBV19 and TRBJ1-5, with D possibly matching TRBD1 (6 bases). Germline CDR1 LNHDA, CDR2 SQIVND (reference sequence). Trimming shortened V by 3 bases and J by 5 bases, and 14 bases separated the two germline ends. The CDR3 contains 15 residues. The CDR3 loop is CASSMGAGGYQPQHF. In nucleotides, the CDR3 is TGTGCCAGTAGTATGGGGGCCGGGGGGTATCAGCCCCAGCATTTT.

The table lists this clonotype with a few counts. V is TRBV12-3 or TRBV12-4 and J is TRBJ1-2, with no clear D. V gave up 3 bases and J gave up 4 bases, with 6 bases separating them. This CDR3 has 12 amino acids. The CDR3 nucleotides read TGTGCCAGCAGTTTCCGCAGCTATGGCTACACCTTC. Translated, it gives CASSFRSYGYTF.

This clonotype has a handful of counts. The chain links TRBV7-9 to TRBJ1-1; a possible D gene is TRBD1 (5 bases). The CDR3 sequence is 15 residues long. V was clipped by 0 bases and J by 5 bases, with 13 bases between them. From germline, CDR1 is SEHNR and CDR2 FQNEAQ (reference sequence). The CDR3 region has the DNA TGTGCCAGCAGCTTAGCGGTAGGGGTCCTTACTGAAGCTTTCTTT. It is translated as CASSLAVGVLTEAFF.

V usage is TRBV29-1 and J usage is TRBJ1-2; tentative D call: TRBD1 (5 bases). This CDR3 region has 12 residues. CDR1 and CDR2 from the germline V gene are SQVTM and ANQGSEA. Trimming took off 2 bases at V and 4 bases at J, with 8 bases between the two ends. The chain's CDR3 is CSVEQGSYGYTF. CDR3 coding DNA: TGCAGCGTTGAACAGGGTTCCTATGGCTACACCTTC.

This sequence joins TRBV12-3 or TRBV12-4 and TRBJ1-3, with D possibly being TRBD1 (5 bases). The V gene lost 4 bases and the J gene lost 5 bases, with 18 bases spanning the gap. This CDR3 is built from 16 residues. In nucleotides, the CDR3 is TGTGCCAGCAGTTACCACGGGGCCCTAACTAGAAACACCATATATTTT. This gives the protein CASSYHGALTRNTIYF.

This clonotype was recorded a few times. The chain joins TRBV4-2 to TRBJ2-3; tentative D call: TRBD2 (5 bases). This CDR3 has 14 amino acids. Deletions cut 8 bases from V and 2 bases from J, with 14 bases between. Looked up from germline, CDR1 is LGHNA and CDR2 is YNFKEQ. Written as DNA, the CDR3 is TGTGCCAGCGCTCAGCGGCGATACACAGATACGCAGTATTTT. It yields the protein CASAQRRYTDTQYF.

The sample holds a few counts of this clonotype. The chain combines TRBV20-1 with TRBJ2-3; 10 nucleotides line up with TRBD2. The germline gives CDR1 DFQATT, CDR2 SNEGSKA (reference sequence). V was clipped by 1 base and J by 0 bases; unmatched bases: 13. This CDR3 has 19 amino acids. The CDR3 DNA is TGCAGTGCTAGAGGAACTGGACTAGCGGCTACTTATAGCACAGATACGCAGTATTTT. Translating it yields CSARGTGLAATYSTDTQYF.

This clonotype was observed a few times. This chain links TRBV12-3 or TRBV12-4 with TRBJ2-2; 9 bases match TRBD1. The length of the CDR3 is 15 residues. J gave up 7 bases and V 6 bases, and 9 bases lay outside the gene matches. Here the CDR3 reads CASSRGTGYIGELFF. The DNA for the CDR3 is TGTGCCAGCAGCCGCGGGACAGGGTACATCGGGGAGCTGTTTTTT.

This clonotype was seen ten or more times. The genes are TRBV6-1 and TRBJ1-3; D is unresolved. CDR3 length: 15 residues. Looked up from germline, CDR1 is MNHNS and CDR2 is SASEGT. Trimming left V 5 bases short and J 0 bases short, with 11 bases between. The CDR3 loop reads CASSNLPGSGNTIYF. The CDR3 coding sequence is TGTGCCAGCAGTAATTTACCGGGCTCTGGAAACACCATATATTTT.

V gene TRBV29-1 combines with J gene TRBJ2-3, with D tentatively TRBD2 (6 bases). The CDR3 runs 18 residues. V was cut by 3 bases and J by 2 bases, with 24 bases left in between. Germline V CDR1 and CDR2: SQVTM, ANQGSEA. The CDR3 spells CSVEPPGEVMPITDTQYF. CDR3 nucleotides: TGCAGCGTTGAGCCCCCGGGGGAAGTCATGCCGATCACAGATACGCAGTATTTT.

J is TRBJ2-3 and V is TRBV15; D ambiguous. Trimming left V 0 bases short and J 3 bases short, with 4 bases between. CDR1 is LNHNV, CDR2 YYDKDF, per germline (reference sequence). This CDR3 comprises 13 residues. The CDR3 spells CATSREVTDTQYF. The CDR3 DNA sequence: TGTGCCACCAGCAGAGAGGTTACAGATACGCAGTATTTT.

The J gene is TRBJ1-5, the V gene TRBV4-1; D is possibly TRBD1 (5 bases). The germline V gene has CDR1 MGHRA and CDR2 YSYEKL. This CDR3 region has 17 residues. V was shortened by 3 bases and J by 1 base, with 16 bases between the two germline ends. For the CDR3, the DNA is TGCGCCAGCAGCCACGGGGCAGGGCAAAAGAGCAATCAGCCCCAGCATTTT. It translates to CASSHGAGQKSNQPQHF.

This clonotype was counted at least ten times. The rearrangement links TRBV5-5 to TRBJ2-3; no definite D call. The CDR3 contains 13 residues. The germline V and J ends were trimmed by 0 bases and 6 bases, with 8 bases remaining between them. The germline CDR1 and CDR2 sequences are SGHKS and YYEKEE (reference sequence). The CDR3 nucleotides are TGTGCCAGCAGCTTGGGGCTAGGCGATACGCAGTATTTT. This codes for CASSLGLGDTQYF.

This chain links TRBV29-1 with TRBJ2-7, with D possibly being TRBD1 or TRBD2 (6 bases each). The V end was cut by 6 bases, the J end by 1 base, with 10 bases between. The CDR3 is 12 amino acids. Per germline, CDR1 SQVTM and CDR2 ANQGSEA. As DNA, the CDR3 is TGCAGCGTGGGGGGCGCTTCCTACGAGCAGTACTTC. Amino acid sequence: CSVGGASYEQYF.